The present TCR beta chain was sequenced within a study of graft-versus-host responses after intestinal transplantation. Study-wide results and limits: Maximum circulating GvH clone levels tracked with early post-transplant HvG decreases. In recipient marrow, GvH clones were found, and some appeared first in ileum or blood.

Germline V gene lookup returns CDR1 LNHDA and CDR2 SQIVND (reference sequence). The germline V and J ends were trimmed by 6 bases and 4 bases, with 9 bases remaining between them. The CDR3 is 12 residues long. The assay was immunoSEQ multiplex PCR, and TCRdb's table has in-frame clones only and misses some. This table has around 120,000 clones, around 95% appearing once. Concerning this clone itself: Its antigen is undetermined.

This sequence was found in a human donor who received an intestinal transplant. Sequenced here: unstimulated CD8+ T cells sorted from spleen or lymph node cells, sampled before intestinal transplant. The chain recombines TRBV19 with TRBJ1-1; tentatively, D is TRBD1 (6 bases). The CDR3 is CASRDRGTEAFF. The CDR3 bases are TGTGCCAGTAGGGACAGAGGCACTGAAGCTTTCTTT.